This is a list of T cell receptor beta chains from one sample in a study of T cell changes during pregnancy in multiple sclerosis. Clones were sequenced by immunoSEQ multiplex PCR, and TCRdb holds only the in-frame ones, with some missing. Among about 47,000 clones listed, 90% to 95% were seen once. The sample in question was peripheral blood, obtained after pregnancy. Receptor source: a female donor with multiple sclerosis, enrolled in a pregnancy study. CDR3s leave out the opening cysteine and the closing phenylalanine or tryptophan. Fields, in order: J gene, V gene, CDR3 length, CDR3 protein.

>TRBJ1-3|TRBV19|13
ASSPSRDRGNTIY
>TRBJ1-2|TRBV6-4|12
ASSDSGQGYGYT
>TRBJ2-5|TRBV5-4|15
ASSLGGTGTAEETQY
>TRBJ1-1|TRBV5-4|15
ASSSPVVAPMNTEAF
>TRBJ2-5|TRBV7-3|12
ASSLQGWSQTQY
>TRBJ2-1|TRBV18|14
ASSPYTSGVGNEQF
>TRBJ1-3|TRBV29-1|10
SVLTGGNTIY
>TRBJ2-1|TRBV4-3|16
ASSQAPALAGTYNEQF
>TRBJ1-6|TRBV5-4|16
ASSLSPARTGGNSPLH
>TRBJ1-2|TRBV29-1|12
SAVGGFEDYGYT
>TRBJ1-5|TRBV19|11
ASTEQPNQPQH
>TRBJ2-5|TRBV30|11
AWDRGLQETQY
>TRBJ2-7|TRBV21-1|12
ATPGHLGDYEQY
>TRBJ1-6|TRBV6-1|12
ASRPLGTFSPLH
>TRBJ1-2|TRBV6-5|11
ASSSTGNYGYT
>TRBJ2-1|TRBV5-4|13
ASSYGQGPRDEQF
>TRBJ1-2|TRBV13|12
ASSPSPPGDGYT
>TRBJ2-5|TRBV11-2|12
ASSPNSGEETQY
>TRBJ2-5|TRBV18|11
ASSPDRQETQY
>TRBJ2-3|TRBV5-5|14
ASSLSGTSSTDTQY
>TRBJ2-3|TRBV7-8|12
ASSLQRGADTQY
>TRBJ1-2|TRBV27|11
ASKAGVPYGYT
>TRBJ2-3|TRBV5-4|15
ASSLAGTSGLTDTQY
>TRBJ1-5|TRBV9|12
ASSAGGENQPQH
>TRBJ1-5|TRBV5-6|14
ASSLNRGYSNQPQH
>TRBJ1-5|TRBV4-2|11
ASSQGDNQPQH
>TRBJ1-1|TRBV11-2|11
ASSSKGLGEAF
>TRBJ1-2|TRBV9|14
ASSVGLWDREGGYT
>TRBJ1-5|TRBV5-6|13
ASSLYAGINQPQH
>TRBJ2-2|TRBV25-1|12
ASSEYRGAGELF
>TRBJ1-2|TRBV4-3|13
ASSRNTGVRGGYT
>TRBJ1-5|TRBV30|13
AWTQGQDSYQPQH
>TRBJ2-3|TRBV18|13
ASSPRQGRTDTQY
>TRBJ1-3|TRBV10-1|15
ASRELGQGGSGNTIY
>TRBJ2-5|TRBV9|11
ASSPLAGETQY
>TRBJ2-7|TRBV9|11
ASSLGQGGEQY
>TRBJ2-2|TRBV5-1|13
ASSLSVGGTGELF
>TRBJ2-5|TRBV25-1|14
ASSESLAGGQETQY
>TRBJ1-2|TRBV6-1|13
ASSASWQGGYGYT
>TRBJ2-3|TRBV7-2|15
ASSVGGTSGATDTQY
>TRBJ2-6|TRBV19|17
ASRPGQGNRGSGANVLT
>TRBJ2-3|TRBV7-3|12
ASSLGRGAYTQY
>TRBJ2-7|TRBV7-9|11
ASSLAESYEQY
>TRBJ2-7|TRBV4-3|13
ASSQAAISSYEQY
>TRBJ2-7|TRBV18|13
ASSPTVSYSYEQY
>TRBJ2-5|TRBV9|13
ASSVAAGVQETQY
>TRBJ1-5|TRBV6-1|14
ASSDFDEFFNQPQH
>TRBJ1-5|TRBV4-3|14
ASSQDADRGGQPQH
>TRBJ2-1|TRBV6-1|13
ASSDIGTGTNEQF
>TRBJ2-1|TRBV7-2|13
ASSLGGGKYNEQF